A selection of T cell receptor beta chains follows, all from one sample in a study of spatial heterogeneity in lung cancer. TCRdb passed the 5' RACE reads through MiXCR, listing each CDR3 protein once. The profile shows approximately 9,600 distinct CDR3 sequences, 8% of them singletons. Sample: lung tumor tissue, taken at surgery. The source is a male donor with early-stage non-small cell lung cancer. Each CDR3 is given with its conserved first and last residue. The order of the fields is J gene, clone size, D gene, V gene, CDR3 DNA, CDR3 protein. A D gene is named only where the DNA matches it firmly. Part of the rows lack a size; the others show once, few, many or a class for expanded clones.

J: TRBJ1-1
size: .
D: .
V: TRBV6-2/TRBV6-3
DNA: TGTGCCAGCAGTCCGCATACAGGAAACACTGAAGCTTTCTTT
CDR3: CASSPHTGNTEAFF

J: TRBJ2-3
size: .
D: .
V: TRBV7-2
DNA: TGTGCCAGCAGCTTACTCGATACGCAGTATTTT
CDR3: CASSLLDTQYF

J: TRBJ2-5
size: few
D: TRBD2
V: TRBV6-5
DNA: TGTGCCAGCAGGCTCCGGGACTACCCTCAAGAGACCCAGTACTTC
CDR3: CASRLRDYPQETQYF

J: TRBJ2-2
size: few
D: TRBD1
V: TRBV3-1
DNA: TGTGCCAGCAGCCGGATGACAGGGGCTAACACCGGGGAGCTGTTTTTT
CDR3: CASSRMTGANTGELFF

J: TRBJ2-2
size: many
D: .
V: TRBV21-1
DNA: TGTGCCAGCAGCAGACCGGGACAGGGCGATACCGGGGAGCTGTTTTTT
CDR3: CASSRPGQGDTGELFF

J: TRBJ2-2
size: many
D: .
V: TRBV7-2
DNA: TGTGCCAGCAGCTCGGCTGGCGGGGAGCTGTTTTTT
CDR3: CASSSAGGELFF

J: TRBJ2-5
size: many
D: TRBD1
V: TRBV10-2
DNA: TGCGCCAGCCGGGACAGCCAAAGACAGACCCAGTACTTC
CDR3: CASRDSQRQTQYF

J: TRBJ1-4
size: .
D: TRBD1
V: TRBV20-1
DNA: TGCAGTGCTAGACCGGGACAGCCGAATGAAAAACTGTTTTTT
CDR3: CSARPGQPNEKLFF

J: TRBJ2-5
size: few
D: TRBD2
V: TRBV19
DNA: TGTGCCAGTACCCGGACTAGTGGGAGCTGGGAGACCCAGTACTTC
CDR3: CASTRTSGSWETQYF

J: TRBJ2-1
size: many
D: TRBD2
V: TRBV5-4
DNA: TGTGCCAGCAGCTTAGCTAGCGGAGATGAGCAGTTCTTC
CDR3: CASSLASGDEQFF

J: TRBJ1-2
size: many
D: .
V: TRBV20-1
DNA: TGCAGTGCTAGAGGGGACACCGATGGTGGCTACACCTTC
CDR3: CSARGDTDGGYTF

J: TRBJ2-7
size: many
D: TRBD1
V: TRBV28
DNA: TGTGCCAGCAGTTCCCCGGGACAGAGTCTATCCTACGAGCAGTACTTC
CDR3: CASSSPGQSLSYEQYF

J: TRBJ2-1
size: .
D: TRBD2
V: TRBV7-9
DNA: TGTGCCAGCAGCCCCCGGAGCGGGAGTGTCTACAATGAGCAGTTCTTC
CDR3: CASSPRSGSVYNEQFF

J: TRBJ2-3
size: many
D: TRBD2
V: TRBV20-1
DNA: TGCAGTGCTAGAAGCCCTAGCGGGAGGCCTAGCACAGATACGCAGTATTTT
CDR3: CSARSPSGRPSTDTQYF

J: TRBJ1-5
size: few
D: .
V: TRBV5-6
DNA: TGTGCCAGCAGCTTGCGGAGCAATCAGCCCCAGCATTTT
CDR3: CASSLRSNQPQHF

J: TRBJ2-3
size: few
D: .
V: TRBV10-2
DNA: TGCGCCAGCCGGGACTGGAGCACAGATACGCAGTATTTT
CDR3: CASRDWSTDTQYF

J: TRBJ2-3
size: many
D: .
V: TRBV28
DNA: TGTGCCAGCAGTCCCCCCCTGGGTGCCGGAGATACGCAGTATTTT
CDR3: CASSPPLGAGDTQYF

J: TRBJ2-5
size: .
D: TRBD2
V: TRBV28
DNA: TGTGCCAGCAGCTCGGAGGGAGGGCCCCAAGAGACCCAGTACTTC
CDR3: CASSSEGGPQETQYF

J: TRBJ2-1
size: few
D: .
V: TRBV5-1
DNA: TGCGCCAGCAGCTTGACCCACGCAGAGAATGAGCAGTTCTTC
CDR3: CASSLTHAENEQFF

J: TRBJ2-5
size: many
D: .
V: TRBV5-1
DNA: TGCGCCAGCAGCTTGGACCTGGACCAAGAGACCCAGTACTTC
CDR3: CASSLDLDQETQYF

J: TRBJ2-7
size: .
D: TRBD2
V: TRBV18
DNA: TGTGCCAGCTCACCATTAGCGGGGGCCACCTACGAGCAGTACTTC
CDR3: CASSPLAGATYEQYF

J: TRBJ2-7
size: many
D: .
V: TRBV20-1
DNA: TGCAGTGCTACAATGGAGTACGAGCAGTACTTC
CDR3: CSATMEYEQYF

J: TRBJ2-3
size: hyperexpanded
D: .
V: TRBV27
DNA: TGTGCCAGCAGTTTGACAGGCCACACAGATACGCAGTATTTT
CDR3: CASSLTGHTDTQYF

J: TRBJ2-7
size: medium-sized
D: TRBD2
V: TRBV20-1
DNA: TGCAGTGCTTCACAAAGCGGGAGGGTGAACGAGCAGTACTTC
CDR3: CSASQSGRVNEQYF

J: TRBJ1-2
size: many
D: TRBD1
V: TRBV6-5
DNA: TGTGCCAGCAGTTCCAGGGGACAGGGGTATGGCTACACCTTC
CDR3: CASSSRGQGYGYTF

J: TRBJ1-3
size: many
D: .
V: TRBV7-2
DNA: TGTGCCAGCAGCTTGTCCCCCGCTGGAAACACCATATATTTT
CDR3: CASSLSPAGNTIYF

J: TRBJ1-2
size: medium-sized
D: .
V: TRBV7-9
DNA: TGTGCCAGCAGCTTAGCGCAGAATAACTATGGCTACACCTTC
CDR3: CASSLAQNNYGYTF

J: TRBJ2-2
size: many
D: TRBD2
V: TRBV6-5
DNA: TGTGCCAGCAGTTCTCCGGGAGGTGGCGGGGAGCTGTTTTTT
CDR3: CASSSPGGGGELFF

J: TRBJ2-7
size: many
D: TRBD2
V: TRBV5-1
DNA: TGCGCCAGCAGCACCGGGAGGAGCTCTTCCTACGAGCAGTACTTC
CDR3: CASSTGRSSSYEQYF

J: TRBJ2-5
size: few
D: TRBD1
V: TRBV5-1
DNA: TGCGCCAGCAGCTGGGACAGGGGAGAGGAGACCCAGTACTTC
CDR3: CASSWDRGEETQYF

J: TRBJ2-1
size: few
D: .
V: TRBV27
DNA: TGTGCCAGCAGTTCGGCAGCCTTCTCCTACAATGAGCAGTTCTTC
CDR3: CASSSAAFSYNEQFF

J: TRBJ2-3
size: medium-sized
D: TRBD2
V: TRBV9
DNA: TGTGCCAGCAGCGTTTCCGGGACTAGACCCGAGACAGATACGCAGTATTTT
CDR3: CASSVSGTRPETDTQYF

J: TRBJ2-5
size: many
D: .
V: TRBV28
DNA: TGTGCCAGCAGTTCCCAGGGGGGGCCGCAAGAGACCCAGTACTTC
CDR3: CASSSQGGPQETQYF

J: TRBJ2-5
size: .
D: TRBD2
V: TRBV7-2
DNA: TGTGCCAGCAGCTTTACAGCGGGACAAGAGACCCAGTACTTC
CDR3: CASSFTAGQETQYF

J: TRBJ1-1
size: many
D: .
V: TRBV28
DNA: TGTGCCAGTCTGACAAACACTGAAGCTTTCTTT
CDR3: CASLTNTEAFF

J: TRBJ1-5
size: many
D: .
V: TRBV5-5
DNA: TGTGCCAGCAGCTTGGGGCAGGGCGATCAGCCCCAGCATTTT
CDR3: CASSLGQGDQPQHF